This T cell receptor beta chain was captured in a study of T-cell reconstitution after alpha-beta-depleted transplantation in children. The CDR3 extends over 13 amino acids. V lost 3 bases, J lost 4 bases, and 7 bases lay in between. Study-level findings and limits: Alpha-beta T cells about two months after transplant reportedly derived from several hundred expanded graft clones. Some patients' high day-60 TCRbeta diversity was traced to surviving recipient T cells and thymic progenitors. The authors attributed T-cell counts and diversity one year after transplant mostly to newly produced T cells.

In regard to this clonotype: Its specificity is not known.

Library preparation (for TCRbeta) was performed with unique molecular identifiers. Via MiXCR, TCRdb re-called the PCR reads, giving one row per CDR3 protein. This repertoire shows about 980,000 distinct CDR3 sequences, about 29% found once; its top ten account for over 25%. This clonotype originated in a boy under two years old who had a stem cell transplant for SCID, so the T cells may come from the graft donor. The genes are TRBV12-3 or TRBV12-4 and TRBJ1-5; no firm D call. Sequences were derived from PBMCs, mostly from graft donor cells, sampled 360 days after TCRalphabeta/CD19-depleted stem cell transplant. CDR3 residues: CASSLGNNQPQHF. CDR3 in DNA: TGTGCCAGCAGTTTGGGGAATAATCAGCCCCAGCATTTT.